The sequence of this TCR beta chain was determined in a study of T cells in Graves' hyperthyroidism and ophthalmopathy. V was trimmed by 4 bases and J by 4 bases, leaving 10 bases between them. This CDR3 is 12 amino acids long. CDR1 and CDR2 (germline): SQVTM, ANQGSEA. Points from the study as a whole: Blood held most thyroid clonotypes expanded above 0.001 frequency. Stable hyperthyroidism and ophthalmopathy were separated using 13 V-J signatures.

Remarks on this clonotype: What it binds is not known. A much larger clone lies a single base off, so this may be a read error.

Using RNA transcripts as the source, TCR beta CDR3 regions were amplified. The HTBI primer set served for first-round RT-PCR of the TCR CDR3. TCRdb re-called the multiplex PCR reads with MiXCR, one entry per CDR3 protein. The sample holds 650,000 to 800,000 distinct CDR3 sequences, 45% seen once. Input material: peripheral blood or thyroid tissue (not recorded which). The source of this sequence is an adult man with Graves' disease, either hyperthyroidism or ophthalmopathy (not recorded which). This chain connects TRBV29-1 to TRBJ1-1; no firm D call. The CDR3 protein is CSVGEFGTEAFF. CDR3 DNA sequence: TGCAGCGTTGGGGAGTTCGGCACTGAAGCTTTCTTT.